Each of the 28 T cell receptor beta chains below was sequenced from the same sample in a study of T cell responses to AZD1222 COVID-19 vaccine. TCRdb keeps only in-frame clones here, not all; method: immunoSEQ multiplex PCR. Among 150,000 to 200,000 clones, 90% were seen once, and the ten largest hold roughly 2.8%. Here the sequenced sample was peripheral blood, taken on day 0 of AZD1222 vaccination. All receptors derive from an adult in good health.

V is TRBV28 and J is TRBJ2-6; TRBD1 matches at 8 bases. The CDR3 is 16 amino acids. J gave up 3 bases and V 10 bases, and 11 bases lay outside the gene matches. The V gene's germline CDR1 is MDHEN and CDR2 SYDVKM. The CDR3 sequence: CATDSQGAGGANVLTF. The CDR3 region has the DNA TGTGCCACCGACTCGCAGGGGGCAGGTGGGGCCAACGTCCTGACTTTC.

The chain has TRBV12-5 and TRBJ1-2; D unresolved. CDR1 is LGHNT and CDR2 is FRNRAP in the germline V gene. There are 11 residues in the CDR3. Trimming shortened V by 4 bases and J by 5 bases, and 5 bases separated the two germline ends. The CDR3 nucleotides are TGTGCTAGTGGTTCGGGGTATGGCTACACCTTC. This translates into CASGSGYGYTF.

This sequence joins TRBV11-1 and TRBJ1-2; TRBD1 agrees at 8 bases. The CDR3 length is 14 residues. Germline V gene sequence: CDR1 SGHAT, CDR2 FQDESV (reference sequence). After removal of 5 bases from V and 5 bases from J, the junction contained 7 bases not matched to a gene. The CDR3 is CASSQDRDGYGYTF. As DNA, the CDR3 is TGTGCCAGCAGCCAGGACAGGGACGGGTATGGCTACACCTTC.

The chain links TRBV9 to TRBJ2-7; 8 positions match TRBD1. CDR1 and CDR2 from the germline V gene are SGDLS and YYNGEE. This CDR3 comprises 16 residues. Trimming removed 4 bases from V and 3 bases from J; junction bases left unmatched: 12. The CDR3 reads CASSKSAGGAYYEQYF. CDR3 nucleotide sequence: TGTGCCAGCAGCAAATCCGCAGGGGGCGCATACTACGAGCAGTACTTC.

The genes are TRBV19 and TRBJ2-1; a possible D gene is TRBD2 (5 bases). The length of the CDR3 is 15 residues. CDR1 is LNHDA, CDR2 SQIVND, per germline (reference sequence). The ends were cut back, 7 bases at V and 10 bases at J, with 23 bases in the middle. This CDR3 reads CASTRGLPGVGEQFF. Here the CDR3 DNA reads TGTGCCAGTACCCGCGGGCTACCCGGGGTCGGCGAGCAGTTCTTC.

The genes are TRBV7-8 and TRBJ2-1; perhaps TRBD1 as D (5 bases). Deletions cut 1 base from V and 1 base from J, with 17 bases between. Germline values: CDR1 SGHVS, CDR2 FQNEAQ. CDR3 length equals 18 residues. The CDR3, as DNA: TGTGCCAGCAGCTTAGGGGGCTTGGTAGCTCTTTCCTACAATGAGCAGTTCTTC. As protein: CASSLGGLVALSYNEQFF.

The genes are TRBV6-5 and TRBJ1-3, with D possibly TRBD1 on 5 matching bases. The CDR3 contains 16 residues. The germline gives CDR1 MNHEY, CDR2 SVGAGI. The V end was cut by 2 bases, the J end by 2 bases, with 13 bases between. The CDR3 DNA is TGTGCCAGCAGTTACCTCGGGACTTCCCCTGGAAACACCATATATTTT. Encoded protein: CASSYLGTSPGNTIYF.

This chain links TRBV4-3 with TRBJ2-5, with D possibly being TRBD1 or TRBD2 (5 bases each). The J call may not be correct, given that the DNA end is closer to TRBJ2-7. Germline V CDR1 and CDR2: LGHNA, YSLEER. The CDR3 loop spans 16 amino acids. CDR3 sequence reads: CASSQDGDGTLYEQYF. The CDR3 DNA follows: TGCGCCAGCAGCCAAGATGGGGACGGAACCTTGTACGAGCAGTACTTC.

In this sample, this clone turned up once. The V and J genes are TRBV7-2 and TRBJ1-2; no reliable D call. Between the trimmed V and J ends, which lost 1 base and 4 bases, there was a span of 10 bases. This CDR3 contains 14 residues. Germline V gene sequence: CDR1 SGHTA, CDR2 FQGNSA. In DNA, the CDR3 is TGTGCCAGCAGCTTAGACCCCTCTGGCTATGGCTACACCTTC. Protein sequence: CASSLDPSGYGYTF.

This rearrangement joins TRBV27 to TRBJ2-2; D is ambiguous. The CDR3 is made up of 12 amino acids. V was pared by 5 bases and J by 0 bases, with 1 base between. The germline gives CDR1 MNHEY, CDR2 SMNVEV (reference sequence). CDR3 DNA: TGTGCCAGCAGTCCGAACACCGGGGAGCTGTTTTTT. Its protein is CASSPNTGELFF.

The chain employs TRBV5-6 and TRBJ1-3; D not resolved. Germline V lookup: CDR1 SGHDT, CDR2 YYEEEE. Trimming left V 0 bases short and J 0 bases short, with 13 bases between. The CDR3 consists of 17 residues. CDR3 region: CASSLGGSRNSGNTIYF. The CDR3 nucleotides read TGTGCCAGCAGCTTGGGCGGGTCGCGGAACTCTGGAAACACCATATATTTT.

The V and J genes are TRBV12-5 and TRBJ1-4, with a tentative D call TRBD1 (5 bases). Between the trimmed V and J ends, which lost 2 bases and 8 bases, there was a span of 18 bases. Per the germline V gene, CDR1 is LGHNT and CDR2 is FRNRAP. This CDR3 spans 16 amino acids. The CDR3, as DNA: TGTGCTAGTGGTTTGTCGCCGGGGACCTTGGAGGAAAAACTGTTTTTT. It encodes CASGLSPGTLEEKLFF.

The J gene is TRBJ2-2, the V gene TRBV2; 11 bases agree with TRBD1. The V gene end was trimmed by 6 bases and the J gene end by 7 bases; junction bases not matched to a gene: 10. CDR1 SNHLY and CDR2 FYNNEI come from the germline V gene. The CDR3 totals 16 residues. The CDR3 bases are TGTGCCAGCAGGCAAGGACAGGGGGCCCTTGGCGGGGAGCTGTTTTTT. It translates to CASRQGQGALGGELFF.

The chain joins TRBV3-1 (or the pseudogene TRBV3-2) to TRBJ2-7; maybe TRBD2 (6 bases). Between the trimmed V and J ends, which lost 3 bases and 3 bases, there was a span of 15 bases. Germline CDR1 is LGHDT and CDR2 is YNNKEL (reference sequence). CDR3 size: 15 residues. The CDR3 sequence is CASSQRGGGDYEQYF. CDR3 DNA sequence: TGTGCCAGCAGCCAGCGGGGAGGCGGGGACTACGAGCAGTACTTC.

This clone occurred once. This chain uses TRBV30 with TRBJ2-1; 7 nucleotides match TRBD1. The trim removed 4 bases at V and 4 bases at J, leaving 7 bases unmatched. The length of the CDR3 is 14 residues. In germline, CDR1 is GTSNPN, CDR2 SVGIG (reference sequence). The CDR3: CAWTSGTAYNEQFF. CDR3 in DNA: TGTGCCTGGACCTCCGGGACAGCTTACAATGAGCAGTTCTTC.

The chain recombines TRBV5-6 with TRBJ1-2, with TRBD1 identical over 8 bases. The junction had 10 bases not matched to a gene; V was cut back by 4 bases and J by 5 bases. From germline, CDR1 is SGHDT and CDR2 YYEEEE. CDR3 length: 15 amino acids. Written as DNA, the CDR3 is TGTGCCAGCAGCACAACTAGGACAGGGCTATATGGCTACACCTTC. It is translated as CASSTTRTGLYGYTF.

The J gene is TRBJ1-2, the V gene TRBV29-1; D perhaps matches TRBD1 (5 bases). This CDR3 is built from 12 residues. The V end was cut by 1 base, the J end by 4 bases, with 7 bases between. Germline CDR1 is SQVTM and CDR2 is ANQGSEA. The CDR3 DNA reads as TGCAGCGTTGAAGGGGGGGGCTATGGCTACACCTTC. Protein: CSVEGGGYGYTF.

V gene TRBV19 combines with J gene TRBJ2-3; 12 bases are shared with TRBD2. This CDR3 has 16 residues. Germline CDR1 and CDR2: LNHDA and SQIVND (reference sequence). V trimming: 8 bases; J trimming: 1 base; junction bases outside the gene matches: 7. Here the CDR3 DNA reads TGTGCCAGTGCGGCTAGCGGGGGGGGACGCACAGATACGCAGTATTTT. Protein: CASAASGGGRTDTQYF.

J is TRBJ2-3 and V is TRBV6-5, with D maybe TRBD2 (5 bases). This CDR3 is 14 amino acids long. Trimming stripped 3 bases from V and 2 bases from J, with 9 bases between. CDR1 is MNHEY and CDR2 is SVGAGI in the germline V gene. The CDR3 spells CASSYRGSTDTQYF. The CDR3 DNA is TGTGCCAGCAGTTATCGGGGTTCCACAGATACGCAGTATTTT.

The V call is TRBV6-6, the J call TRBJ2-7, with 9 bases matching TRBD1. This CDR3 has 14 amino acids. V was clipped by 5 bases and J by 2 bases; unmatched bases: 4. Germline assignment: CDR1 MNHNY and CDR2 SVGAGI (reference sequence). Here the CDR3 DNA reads TGTGCCAGCAGTGGGGGGACAGGGCCCTACGAGCAGTACTTC. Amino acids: CASSGGTGPYEQYF.

The CDR3 nucleotides are TGCAGCGTTGGGGGCGAAGCCTACGAGCAGTACTTC. Protein: CSVGGEAYEQYF. V usage is TRBV29-1 and J usage is TRBJ2-7; TRBD1 might be the D (5 bases). This CDR3 contains 12 residues. CDR1 is SQVTM, CDR2 ANQGSEA, per germline. Trimming cost V 4 bases and J 2 bases, with 9 bases left between them.

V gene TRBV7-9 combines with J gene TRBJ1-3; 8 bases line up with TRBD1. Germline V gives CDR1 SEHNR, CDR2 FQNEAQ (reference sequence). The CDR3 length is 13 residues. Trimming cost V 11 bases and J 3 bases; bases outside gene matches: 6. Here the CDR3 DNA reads TGTGCCTCGCAGGGGACAGGTGGAAACACCATATATTTT. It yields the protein CASQGTGGNTIYF.

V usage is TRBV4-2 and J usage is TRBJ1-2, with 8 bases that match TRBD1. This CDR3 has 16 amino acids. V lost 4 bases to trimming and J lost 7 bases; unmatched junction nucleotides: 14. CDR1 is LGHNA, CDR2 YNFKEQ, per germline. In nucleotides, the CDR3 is TGTGCCAGCAGCCCAGGTGGTGGACAGGGAGGCCTTGGCTACACCTTC. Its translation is CASSPGGGQGGLGYTF.

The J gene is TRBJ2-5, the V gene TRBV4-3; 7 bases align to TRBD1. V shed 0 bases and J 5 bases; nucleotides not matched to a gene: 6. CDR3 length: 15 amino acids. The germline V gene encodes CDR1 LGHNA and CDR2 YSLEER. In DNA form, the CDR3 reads TGCGCCAGCAGCCAAGATTGGACAGGAATTGAGACCCAGTACTTC. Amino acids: CASSQDWTGIETQYF.

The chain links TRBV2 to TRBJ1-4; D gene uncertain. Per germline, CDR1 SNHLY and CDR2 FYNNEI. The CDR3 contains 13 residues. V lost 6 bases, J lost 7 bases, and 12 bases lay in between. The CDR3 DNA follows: TGTGCCAGCAGGGGTAAGGCAGGTGAAAAACTGTTTTTT. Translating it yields CASRGKAGEKLFF.

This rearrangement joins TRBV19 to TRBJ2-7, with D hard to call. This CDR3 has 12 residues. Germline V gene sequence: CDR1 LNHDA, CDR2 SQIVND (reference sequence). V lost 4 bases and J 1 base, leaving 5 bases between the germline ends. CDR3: CASSSRSYEQYF. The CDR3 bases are TGTGCCAGTAGTAGTCGGTCCTACGAGCAGTACTTC.

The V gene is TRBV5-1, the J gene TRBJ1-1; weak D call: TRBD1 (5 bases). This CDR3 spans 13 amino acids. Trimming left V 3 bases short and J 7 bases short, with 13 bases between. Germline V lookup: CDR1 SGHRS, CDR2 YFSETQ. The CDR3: CASSSGTAYEAFF. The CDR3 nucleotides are TGCGCCAGCAGCTCCGGGACGGCCTATGAAGCTTTCTTT.

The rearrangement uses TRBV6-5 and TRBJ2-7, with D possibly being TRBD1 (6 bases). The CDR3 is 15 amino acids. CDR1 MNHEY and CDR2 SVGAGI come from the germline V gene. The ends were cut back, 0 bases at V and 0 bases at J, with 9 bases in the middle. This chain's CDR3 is CASSYSRDNSYEQYF. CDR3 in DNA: TGTGCCAGCAGTTACTCTAGGGACAACTCCTACGAGCAGTACTTC.